What follows are 9 T cell receptor beta chains derived from one specimen sequenced in a study of T-cell reconstitution after alpha-beta-depleted transplantation in children (dated by TCRdb to 2016 to 2017). The treatment or condition label of this sample denotes: allogeneic hematopoietic cell transplantation with graft depleted of TCRalphabeta T cells and CD19 B cells. The library was made by PCR. TCRdb lists the instrument as Illumina HiSeq 2500. TCR library preparation used molecular barcoding, with unique molecular identifiers applied to normalize quantification of the TCRbeta repertoire. The raw public reads went through TCRdb reprocessing: fastp at Q25, MiXCR clone calling, in-frame beta chains kept. Rows with a matching CDR3 protein are joined into one entry that keeps the most common DNA and genes. The sample has just over 950,000 distinct CDR3 sequences on record, about 26% of them singletons. More than 25% of the sample belongs to the ten largest clones.

The input for sequencing was PBMCs, mostly from graft donor cells, taken 360 days after TCRalphabeta/CD19-depleted stem cell transplant. These receptors were obtained from a boy less than two years old who had a stem cell transplant for SCID, so the T cells may come from the graft donor.

This clonotype was observed a handful of times. The chain employs TRBV4-2 and TRBJ2-7, with 12 positions matching TRBD2. V trimming: 6 bases; J trimming: 0 bases; junction bases outside the gene matches: 6. The CDR3 runs 16 residues. The germline CDR1 and CDR2 sequences are LGHNA and YNFKEQ. The CDR3 reads CASRPGLAGPSYEQYF. CDR3 nucleotides: TGTGCCAGCAGGCCCGGACTAGCGGGGCCCTCCTACGAGCAGTACTTC.

The V gene is TRBV12-3 or TRBV12-4, the J gene TRBJ2-3; no definite D call. This CDR3 has 13 amino acids. V gave up 3 bases and J gave up 4 bases, with 8 bases separating them. The CDR3 protein is CASSFAIPDTQYF. The DNA for the CDR3 is TGTGCCAGCAGTTTCGCCATCCCAGATACGCAGTATTTT.

The J gene is TRBJ1-2, the V gene TRBV6-1, with TRBD1 as a possible D gene (6 bases). Germline CDR1 and CDR2: MNHNS and SASEGT. Trimming shortened V by 3 bases and J by 5 bases, and 13 bases separated the two germline ends. The CDR3 extends over 14 amino acids. CDR3 in DNA: TGTGCCAGCAGTGACCCGGGGACACTTTATGGCTACACCTTC. Translation: CASSDPGTLYGYTF.

Only a few counts were recorded for this clonotype. This chain connects TRBV6-2 or TRBV6-3 to TRBJ2-7, with D perhaps TRBD2 (6 bases). The germline V gene has CDR1 MNHEY and CDR2 SVGEGT. V was pared by 6 bases and J by 4 bases, with 16 bases between. This CDR3 has 14 amino acids. The CDR3 loop is CASRPGGGRYEQYF. DNA for the CDR3: TGTGCCAGCAGGCCTGGCGGAGGGAGGTACGAGCAGTACTTC.

There are a few counts of this clonotype. This chain links TRBV7-8 with TRBJ1-4, with D maybe TRBD1 (6 bases). CDR1 and CDR2 (germline): SGHVS, FQNEAQ. V was pared by 0 bases and J by 6 bases, with 20 bases between. This CDR3 has 18 amino acids. In DNA form, the CDR3 reads TGTGCCAGCAGCTTAGCGCAGGACAGTACGGTTGACGATGAAAAACTGTTTTTT. It codes for CASSLAQDSTVDDEKLFF.

This chain uses TRBV29-1 with TRBJ2-1; 10 bases match TRBD1. CDR3 length: 15 amino acids. Germline assignment: CDR1 SQVTM and CDR2 ANQGSEA. V shed 7 bases and J 7 bases; nucleotides not matched to a gene: 13. The CDR3 region has the DNA TGCAGCGCCGGTACGAGGACAGGGGGGTATAATGAGCAGTTCTTC. It is translated as CSAGTRTGGYNEQFF.

The CDR3 loop reads CSAAPGTSGSLSIGNIQYF. CDR3 DNA sequence: TGCAGTGCGGCCCCCGGGACTAGCGGTTCTTTAAGTATTGGAAACATTCAGTACTTC. The rearrangement links TRBV20-1 to TRBJ2-4, with 11 bases identical to TRBD2. CDR1 and CDR2 (germline): DFQATT, SNEGSKA (reference sequence). V was clipped by 6 bases and J by 6 bases; unmatched bases: 22. This CDR3 contains 19 residues.

This clonotype was seen only a few times. This chain joins TRBV7-2 and TRBJ1-2; the D gene is possibly TRBD1 (5 bases). With 1 base removed from V and 3 bases from J, the gap between germline ends came to 9 bases. CDR1 is SGHTA and CDR2 is FQGNSA in the germline V gene. The CDR3 is made up of 14 amino acids. The CDR3 DNA reads as TGTGCCAGCAGCTTAGGAGGGACGGACTATGGCTACACCTTC. Translated: CASSLGGTDYGYTF.

V and J are TRBV5-1 and TRBJ2-1; D gene ambiguous. The germline gives CDR1 SGHRS, CDR2 YFSETQ. V gave up 0 bases and J gave up 4 bases, with 8 bases separating them. The CDR3 is 14 amino acids. CDR3 sequence: CASSLVSAYNEQFF. Written as DNA, the CDR3 is TGCGCCAGCAGCTTGGTTTCAGCTTACAATGAGCAGTTCTTC.